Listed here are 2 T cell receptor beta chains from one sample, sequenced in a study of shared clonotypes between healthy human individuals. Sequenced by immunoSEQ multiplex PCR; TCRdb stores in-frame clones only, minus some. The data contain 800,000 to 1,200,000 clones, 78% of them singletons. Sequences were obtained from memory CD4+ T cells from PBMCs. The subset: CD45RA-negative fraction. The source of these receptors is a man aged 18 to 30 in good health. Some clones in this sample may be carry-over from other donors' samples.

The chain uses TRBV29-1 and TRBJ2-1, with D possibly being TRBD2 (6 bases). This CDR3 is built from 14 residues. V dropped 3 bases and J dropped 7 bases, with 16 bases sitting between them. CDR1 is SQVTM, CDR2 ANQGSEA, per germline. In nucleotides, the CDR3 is TGCAGCGTTGAGGCCGCGGGACGTAGAAATGAGCAGTTCTTC. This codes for CSVEAAGRRNEQFF.

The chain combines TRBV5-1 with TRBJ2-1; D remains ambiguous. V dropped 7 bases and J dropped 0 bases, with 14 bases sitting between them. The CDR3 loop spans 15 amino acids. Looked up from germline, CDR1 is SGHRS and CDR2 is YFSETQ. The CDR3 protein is CASAKTLSSYNEQFF. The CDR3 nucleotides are TGCGCCAGCGCAAAGACTTTGAGCTCCTACAATGAGCAGTTCTTC.